This T cell receptor beta chain was documented in a study of CD8+CD57+ T cells in acquired aplastic anemia. Across the whole study: The study obtained an average of around 2.9 ug of DNA from sorted CD4+ and CD8+ cells. General study points: Patients and controls had CD8+ Simpson's diversity values that were not significantly distinct. Patients and controls shared twenty-nine CD8+ CDR3 sequences, which appeared highly expressed in patients and within their immunodominant clones.

Remarks on this clonotype: What it binds is unknown.

TCR beta VDJ and CDR3 profiling used genomic DNA as template. Each CDR3 protein is one row after TCRdb ran MiXCR on the reads. Among 270,000 or so distinct CDR3 sequences, about 80% were seen once, and the ten largest hold approximately 40%. After removal of 3 bases from V and 3 bases from J, the junction contained 2 bases not matched to a gene. Germline V gene sequence: CDR1 ENHRY, CDR2 SYGVKD. This CDR3 is built from 13 residues. Sequencing involved patients with CD8+CD57+ cell expansion previously shown by flow cytometry. This sequence was found in a human donor with aplastic anemia. The V gene is TRBV10-3, the J gene TRBJ2-7; 7 bases align to TRBD1. The specimen was sorted CD4+, CD8+, or CD8+CD57+ T cells (not recorded which) from PBMCs. CDR3 protein: CAISERTGYEQYF. The DNA for the CDR3 is TGTGCCATCAGTGAACGGACAGGCTACGAGCAGTACTTC.